This TCR beta chain is from a study of technical replicates of blood from a few donors. This CDR3 contains 17 residues. Germline V lookup: CDR1 SGHAT, CDR2 FQNNGV. V dropped 5 bases and J dropped 1; count of bases not matched to a gene: 11. Method: immunoSEQ multiplex PCR; TCRdb's copy keeps in-frame clones and lacks some. This sample carries 95,000 to 100,000 clones, over 90% of them seen once, and the ten largest clones take 0.21%. The clonotype comes from a human donor in good health. The sample taken for sequencing was T cells isolated from PBMCs. J is TRBJ1-1 and V is TRBV11-2; TRBD1 matches 9 bases. The CDR3 bases are TGTGCCAGCAGCCCCACAGGGGGCTATGGGTGGAACACTGAAGCTTTCTTT. Its translation: CASSPTGGYGWNTEAFF.